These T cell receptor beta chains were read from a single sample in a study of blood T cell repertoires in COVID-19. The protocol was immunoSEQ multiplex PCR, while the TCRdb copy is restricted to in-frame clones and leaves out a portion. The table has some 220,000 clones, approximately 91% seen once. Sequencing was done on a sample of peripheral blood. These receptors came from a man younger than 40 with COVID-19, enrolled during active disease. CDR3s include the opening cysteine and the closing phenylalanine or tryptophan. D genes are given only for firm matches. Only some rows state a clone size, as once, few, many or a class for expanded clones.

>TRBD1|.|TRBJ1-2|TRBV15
CATSSGTGGFGYTF
TGTGCCACCAGCTCCGGGACAGGGGGTTTCGGCTACACCTTC
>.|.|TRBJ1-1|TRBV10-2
CASRQPNRDTFTMRRDTEAFF
TGCGCCAGCAGGCAACCAAACCGGGACACGTTTACAATGCGAAGGGACACTGAAGCTTTCTTT
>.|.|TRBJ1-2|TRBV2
CASSEQGRGYGYTF
TGTGCCAGCAGTGAGCAGGGGAGAGGCTATGGCTACACCTTC
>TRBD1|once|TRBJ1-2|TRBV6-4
CASSPGTATYYGYTF
TGTGCCAGCAGCCCCGGGACAGCTACTTACTATGGCTACACCTTC
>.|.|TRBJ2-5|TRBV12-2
CASRLTRGVETQYF
TGTGCAAGTCGCTTAACTCGGGGGGTTGAGACCCAGTACTTC
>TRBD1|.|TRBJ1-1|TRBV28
CASSSTGDTEAFF
TGTGCCAGCAGTTCCACAGGGGATACTGAAGCTTTCTTT
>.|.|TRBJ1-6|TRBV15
CATSRDGSRGSPLHF
TGTGCCACCAGCAGAGATGGGAGTCGGGGATCACCCCTCCACTTT
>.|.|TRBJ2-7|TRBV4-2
CASSQDFATSSYEQYF
TGTGCCAGCAGCCAAGATTTTGCCACGAGCTCCTACGAGCAGTACTTC
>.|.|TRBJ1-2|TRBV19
CASSISRQAGYGYTF
TGTGCCAGTAGTATCAGTCGGCAGGCCGGCTATGGCTACACCTTC
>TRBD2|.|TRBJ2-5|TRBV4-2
CASSPLLAGGKETQYF
TGTGCCAGCAGCCCTCTCTTAGCGGGGGGGAAAGAGACCCAGTACTTC
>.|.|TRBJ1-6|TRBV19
CASSSTGARFNSPLHF
TGTGCCAGTAGCTCTACTGGGGCAAGATTCAATTCACCCCTCCACTTT
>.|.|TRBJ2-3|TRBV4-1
CASSQPLNTGPGTDTQYF
TGCGCCAGCAGCCAGCCCCTGAACACAGGTCCAGGGACAGATACGCAGTATTTT
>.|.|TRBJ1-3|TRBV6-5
CASVEGHSGNTIYF
TGTGCCAGTGTTGAGGGACACTCTGGAAACACCATATATTTT
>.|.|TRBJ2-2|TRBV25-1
CASSEGRGTGELFF
TGTGCCAGCAGTGAGGGCCGGGGGACCGGGGAGCTGTTTTTT
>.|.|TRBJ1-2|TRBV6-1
CASSDRRNNYGYTF
TGTGCCAGCAGTGATCGGAGAAATAACTATGGCTACACCTTC
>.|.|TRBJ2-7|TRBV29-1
CSVFGQNYEQYF
TGCAGCGTTTTCGGACAGAACTACGAGCAGTACTTC